The clone carrying this T cell receptor beta chain has only a few counts. V shed 8 bases, J shed 4 bases, and the junction held 6 bases outside the gene matches. Germline V gives CDR1 KGHSH, CDR2 LQKENI. CDR3 size: 13 residues. The source of the sample is a study of blood T cell repertoires in COVID-19. About the research overall: The United States, Italy and Spain were the sources of the acute and convalescent COVID-19 samples. Nucleic acid was either cDNA or gDNA, and it came from T cells, B-cell-depleted T cells, or PBMCs.

In the original processing: By means of reference gene primer amplification, nucleated cell counts were estimated. Data came from immunoSEQ multiplex PCR; TCRdb stores just in-frame clones and leaves some out. That table supplies the V and J calls and clone size; D and trimming were determined from the DNA. Of about 140,000 clones in the sample, 76% were seen once. This TCR was sampled from an elderly woman with active or convalescent COVID-19. The rearrangement joins TRBV18 to TRBJ1-2; 8 bases align to TRBD1. What was sequenced was peripheral blood. In DNA, the CDR3 is TGTGCCAGCACCAGACAGGGGACCTATGGCTACACCTTC. It is translated as CASTRQGTYGYTF.